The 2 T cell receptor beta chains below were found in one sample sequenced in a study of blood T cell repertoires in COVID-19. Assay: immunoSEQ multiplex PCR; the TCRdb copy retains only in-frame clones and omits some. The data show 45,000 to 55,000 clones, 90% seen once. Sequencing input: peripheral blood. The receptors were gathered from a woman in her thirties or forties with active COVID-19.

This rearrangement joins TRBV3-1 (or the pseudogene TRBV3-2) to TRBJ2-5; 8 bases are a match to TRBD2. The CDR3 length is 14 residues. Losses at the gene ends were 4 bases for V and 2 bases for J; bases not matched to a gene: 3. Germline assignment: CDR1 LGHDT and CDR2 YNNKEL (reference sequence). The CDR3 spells CASSPTGGQETQYF. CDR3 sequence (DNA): TGTGCCAGCAGCCCGACGGGGGGGCAAGAGACCCAGTACTTC.

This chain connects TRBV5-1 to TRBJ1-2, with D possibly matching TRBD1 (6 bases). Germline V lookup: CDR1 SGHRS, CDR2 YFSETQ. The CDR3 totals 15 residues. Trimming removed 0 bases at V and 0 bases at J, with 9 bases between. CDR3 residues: CASSLGKGANYGYTF. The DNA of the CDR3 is TGCGCCAGCAGCTTGGGCAAGGGGGCTAACTATGGCTACACCTTC. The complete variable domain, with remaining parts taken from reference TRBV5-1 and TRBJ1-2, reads KAGVTQTPRYLIKTRGQQVTLSCSPISGHRSVSWYQQTPGQGLQFLFEYFSETQRNKGNFPGRFSGRQFSNSRSEMNVSTLELGDSALYLCASSLGKGANYGYTFGSGTRLTVV.